This TCR beta chain is drawn from a study of beta chain features in type 1 diabetes. Expressed TCRB transcripts were sequenced after all isolated RNA was converted to cDNA. This table comes from immunoSEQ multiplex PCR, and its TCRdb copy is limited to in-frame clones, with some not included. The table shows around 240,000 clones, with 9.6% occurring only once. This clone has a count of ten or more. Its target is unknown. General study results and limits: Possible PCR preference for shorter templates applied equally to patients and controls. The study found moderately but significantly shorter TCRB CDR3s in all four CD4+ subsets of Type 1 diabetes patients.

The specimen was naive CD4+ T cells from blood. The clonotype was recovered from a woman aged 18-29 years in good health.

CDR3 DNA: TGTGCCAGCAGCCCCAGACTAGCGGGGGGGCCGGCAGATACGCAGTATTTT. The encoded protein is CASSPRLAGGPADTQYF. The V call is TRBV4-2, the J call TRBJ2-3; 14 nucleotides align to TRBD2. The trim removed 4 bases at V and 4 bases at J, leaving 7 bases unmatched. The germline gives CDR1 LGHNA, CDR2 YNFKEQ. The CDR3 loop spans 17 amino acids.